This TCR beta chain was identified in a study of T cell repertoires in ileal Crohn's disease. Study overall: Median disease duration was approximately 8 years; around 35% smoked at surgery. All patients had surgery for stricturing (about 61%) or penetrating (around 39%) disease.

Assay: immunoSEQ multiplex PCR; the TCRdb copy retains only in-frame clones and omits some. Here the sample spans some 16,000 clones, 92% being singletons. Time point described: inflamed ileum from the surgical specimen. Trimming shortened V by 4 bases and J by 7 bases, and 16 bases separated the two germline ends. Germline CDR1 and CDR2: SEHNR and FQNEAQ (reference sequence). The CDR3 is made up of 14 amino acids. The V gene is TRBV7-9, the J gene TRBJ1-1; D unresolved. The sequence was obtained from an adult with Crohn's disease. Source material: ileal tissue. This CDR3 is CASSSTEKPYEAFF. The CDR3 region has the DNA TGTGCCAGCAGCTCGACCGAGAAACCGTATGAAGCTTTCTTT.